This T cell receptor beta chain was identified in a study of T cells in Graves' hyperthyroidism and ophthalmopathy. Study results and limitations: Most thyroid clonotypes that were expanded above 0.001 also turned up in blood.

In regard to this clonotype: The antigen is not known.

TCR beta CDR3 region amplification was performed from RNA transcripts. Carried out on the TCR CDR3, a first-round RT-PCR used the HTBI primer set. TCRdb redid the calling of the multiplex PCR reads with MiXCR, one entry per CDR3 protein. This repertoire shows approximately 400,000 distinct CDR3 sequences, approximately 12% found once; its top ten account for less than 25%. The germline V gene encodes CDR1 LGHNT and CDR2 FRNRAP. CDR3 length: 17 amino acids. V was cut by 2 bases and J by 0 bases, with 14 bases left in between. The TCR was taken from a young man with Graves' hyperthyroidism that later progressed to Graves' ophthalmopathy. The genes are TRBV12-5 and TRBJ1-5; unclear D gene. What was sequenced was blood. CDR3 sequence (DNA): TGTGCTAGTGGTTTGTCACATCAGTCGAATAGCAATCAGCCCCAGCATTTT. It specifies CASGLSHQSNSNQPQHF.